The present T cell receptor beta chain was sequenced within a study of radiation and T cells in renal cell carcinoma (dated by TCRdb to between 2020 and 2021). Study-wide context: Samples were obtained from a clinical trial, in which 15 Gy stereotactic body radiation therapy was delivered to primary renal cell carcinomas and nephrectomy was performed 4 weeks later. In total, almost 55 samples, comprising 25 or so tumors and roughly 27 peripheral blood samples, were subjected to TCR beta sequencing. A total of 3.5 million to 4.5 million unique CDR3 nucleotide sequences, encoding 2,658,974 unique CDR3 amino acid sequences, were found across all 50 or so samples.

This sample's time point label indicates: baseline pretreatment blood. In the paper's terms, the treatment or condition label means: 15 Gy SBRT to primary tumor, nephrectomy 4 weeks later. Serial peripheral blood from radiation-treated patients was sampled at baseline, 2 weeks and 4 weeks after SBRT to track tumor-enriched clonotypes. All patients had renal cell carcinoma with clear cell pathology. Genomic DNA for TCR sequencing was prepared using the QIAamp DNA Blood Mini Kit (Qiagen). The analyses included only samples that passed all quality control checks. CDR1 and CDR2, per the germline V gene, are SGHTA and FQGTGA. Trimming at the junction amounts to 2 bases on V and 0 bases on J, and the germline ends lie 10 bases apart. The CDR3 contains 15 residues, cysteine and phenylalanine counted. Left in the record is the CDR3 DNA by itself, 45 bases read in frame from the first base. About this clone: Its antigen is still unknown. No base quality information exists; no much larger clone differs at one position.

TCR beta libraries were generated from genomic DNA with the immunoSEQ kit, following the manufacturer's recommendations. To prepare the libraries, a first multiplex PCR with proprietary primers was run, followed by a second PCR that added unique barcodes, and a bead cleanup was done after each round. Each sample batch included a kit-provided positive control reaction and a negative control reaction. The final libraries were assessed on an Agilent 4200 TapeStation D1000 ScreenTape, pooled by volume, and quantified by qPCR. An Illumina NextSeq500 fitted with a MidOutput 150-cycle cartridge performed the sequencing, running 156 Read1 cycles and 15 Index1 cycles with the kit's custom primers. The pooled library was loaded at around 1 pM with roughly 20% PhiX control spiked in. In the original analysis: Vendor-processed data were analyzed in R, with a clonotype defined as all T cells sharing the same CDR3 nucleotide sequence. For clone abundance analyses, frequencies were normalized to the 10,000 most abundant clones per sample. Public T cell clones, which averaged fewer than five per sample, were removed prior to analysis. A difference in abundance of at least 32-fold between compartments was used to define tumor-enriched and baseline blood-enriched clonotypes. A beta-binomial differential abundance model was used to identify clonotypes that were expanded or contracted between blood time points. The Baroni-Urbani and Buser coefficient was used to measure tumor-blood repertoire similarity, and groups were compared with two-tailed Wilcoxon tests in R. TCRdb obtained this table from immuneACCESS and retained in-frame rearrangements with V and J assigned. These tables miss some clones; where compared with another copy, unresolved V genes account for less than half of the shortfall, and the remainder is unexplained. The V and J calls and clone size are taken from that table; D and trimming were inferred from the DNA. This sample lists 110,000 to 150,000 clones; over 65% were detected once. The biggest ten clones account for under 30% of the sample.

Findings and caveats that apply to the study as a whole: Blood repertoire dynamics were not followed beyond 4 weeks after treatment. With a single-armed trial design, the study had no way to address how radiation dose or scheduling affects the TCR repertoire. Because pretreatment tumor biopsies were not available, the baseline intratumoral presence of clonotypes could not be determined. Top tumor clonotypes rose in blood from baseline to 2 weeks post-radiation, then contracted by 4 weeks, suggesting transient expansion of tumor-resident clones.

The rearranged chain carries TRBV7-3 and TRBJ1-1; a weak D assignment points to TRBD1 (5 bases agree). This receptor was obtained from a woman aged 45-65 years with renal cell carcinoma. The input for sequencing was blood, taken from a patient whose treatment included radiotherapy and nephrectomy. In nucleotide form, the sequence is TGTGCCAGCAGCTTAGCCCCAGGGATGAACACTGAAGCTTTCTTT. It specifies CASSLAPGMNTEAFF.